This is a list of T cell receptor beta chains from one sample in a study of identifying expanded T cells in peripheral blood. The data were produced by immunoSEQ multiplex PCR, yet TCRdb's version contains in-frame clones alone and is incomplete. The sample carries some 100,000 clones, about 88% recorded once. Sample: blood. These receptors all stem from a person aged 18 to 75 in good health. The CDR3 runs from the conserved cysteine through the conserved F or W. Fields, in order: J gene, D gene, clone size, V gene, CDR3 protein, CDR3 DNA. D genes are given only for firm matches. Only some rows state a clone size, as once, few, many or a class for expanded clones.

>TRBJ1-2|.|.|TRBV12-2
CAGDSYGYTF
TGTGCAGGGGACAGCTATGGCTACACCTTC
>TRBJ2-1|TRBD2|.|TRBV29-1
CSVDGLAGGNSYNEQFF
TGCAGCGTTGACGGGCTAGCGGGGGGGAACTCCTACAATGAGCAGTTCTTC
>TRBJ2-4|.|.|TRBV7-9
CASSAPPGQLKNIQYF
TGTGCCAGCAGCGCCCCCCCCGGGCAGCTCAAAAACATTCAGTACTTC
>TRBJ2-5|.|once|TRBV5-4
CASSLDRGLGETQYF
TGTGCCAGCAGCTTGGACCGGGGGCTTGGAGAGACCCAGTACTTC
>TRBJ2-7|TRBD1|.|TRBV7-2
CASRRETGGDGEQYF
TGTGCCAGCAGGCGAGAGACAGGGGGCGACGGCGAGCAGTACTTC
>TRBJ2-2|.|.|TRBV4-2
CASSQAAGVGATGELFF
TGTGCCAGCAGCCAAGCCGCGGGGGTGGGGGCCACCGGGGAGCTGTTTTTT
>TRBJ2-2|TRBD1|.|TRBV7-9
CASSLGQDFTGELFF
TGTGCCAGCAGCTTGGGACAGGACTTCACCGGGGAGCTGTTTTTT
>TRBJ1-3|TRBD1|.|TRBV7-9
CASSLGQGYGNTIYF
TGTGCCAGCAGCTTAGGACAGGGCTACGGAAACACCATATATTTT
>TRBJ1-4|.|.|TRBV19
CASSSSGAGEKLFF
TGTGCCAGTAGTAGTTCAGGGGCCGGGGAAAAACTGTTTTTT
>TRBJ2-3|TRBD2|once|TRBV5-5
CASSLAVGGITDTQYF
TGTGCCAGCAGCTTGGCGGTCGGGGGGATCACAGATACGCAGTATTTT
>TRBJ2-1|TRBD2|.|TRBV11-2
CASSLGVRALAGGHEQFF
TGTGCCAGCAGCTTAGGCGTCCGAGCCCTAGCGGGGGGCCATGAGCAGTTCTTC
>TRBJ2-7|TRBD1|.|TRBV11-2
CASSLGRQGPTRYEQYF
TGTGCCAGCAGCTTAGGAAGACAGGGGCCTACACGCTACGAGCAGTACTTC
>TRBJ1-2|.|.|TRBV19
CASSIDVGQLYGYTF
TGTGCCAGTAGTATAGATGTCGGGCAGCTGTATGGCTACACCTTC
>TRBJ2-5|.|.|TRBV15
CATSRGRGRGEEETQYF
TGTGCCACCAGCAGAGGTCGGGGGCGGGGTGAGGAAGAGACCCAGTACTTC
>TRBJ2-2|TRBD1|.|TRBV18
CASSSTGGDTGELFF
TGTGCCAGCTCATCGACAGGGGGGGACACCGGGGAGCTGTTTTTT
>TRBJ1-2|.|.|TRBV28
CASSSPSEGFHSYGYTF
TGTGCCAGCAGTTCTCCTTCCGAAGGGTTCCACTCTTATGGCTACACCTTC
>TRBJ2-7|TRBD1|.|TRBV6-6
CASSSGDSGIPNF
TGTGCCAGCAGTTCCGGGGACAGCGGTATCCCTAACTTC
>TRBJ2-7|.|.|TRBV6-1
CASSGGQNYEQYF
TGTGCCAGCAGTGGTGGACAGAACTACGAGCAGTACTTC